This is a list of T cell receptor beta chains from one sample in a study of T cell repertoires in cytomegalovirus infection. A single record per CDR3 protein comes from TCRdb applying MiXCR to the reads. The repertoire holds some 130,000 distinct CDR3 sequences, with approximately 9.2% as singletons. The sequencing input was PBMCs. The receptor source for this set is a human donor in good health (CMV status not recorded). Some clones in this sample may be carry-over from other donors' samples. The CDR3 runs from the conserved cysteine through the conserved F or W. Each record gives: clone size, V gene, D gene, J gene, CDR3 DNA, CDR3 protein. The D gene is left open where the match is weak. Rows may omit the clone size; those that give it use once, few, many or a size class.

size: .; V: TRBV2; D: .; J: TRBJ1-5; DNA: TGTGCCAGCAGAGGGGGTTTCACTCAGCCCCAGCATTTT; CDR3: CASRGGFTQPQHF
size: many; V: TRBV7-2; D: .; J: TRBJ1-2; DNA: TGTGCCAGCAGCCATAACAGGGACGGCTACACCTTC; CDR3: CASSHNRDGYTF
size: many; V: TRBV7-9; D: TRBD1; J: TRBJ2-2; DNA: TGTGCCAGCAGACCTTGGACAGGGAACACCGGGGAGCTGTTTTTT; CDR3: CASRPWTGNTGELFF
size: many; V: TRBV7-2; D: .; J: TRBJ1-1; DNA: TGTGCCAGCAGCCTTGACAGGATGAACACTGAAGCTTTCTTT; CDR3: CASSLDRMNTEAFF
size: many; V: TRBV4-1; D: TRBD1; J: TRBJ2-1; DNA: TGTGCCAGCAGCCAGGGACAGGGTTCATATGAGCAGTTCTTC; CDR3: CASSQGQGSYEQFF
size: many; V: TRBV7-2; D: TRBD2; J: TRBJ2-2; DNA: TGTGCCAGCAGCCCTAGCGGGGGGGCCCGAACCGGGGAGCTGTTTTTT; CDR3: CASSPSGGARTGELFF
size: few; V: TRBV20-1; D: TRBD2; J: TRBJ2-1; DNA: TGCAGTGCTACCACCGGACTAGCGGGGGAGCTCCAGCAGTTCTTC; CDR3: CSATTGLAGELQQFF
size: many; V: TRBV29-1; D: TRBD1; J: TRBJ1-2; DNA: TGCAGCGTTATGCAGGGGGCCTATGGCTACACCTTC; CDR3: CSVMQGAYGYTF
size: few; V: TRBV3-1; D: .; J: TRBJ1-6; DNA: TGTGCCAGCAGCCGCCTGGGAGGGGATTATGGACCCCTCCACTTT; CDR3: CASSRLGGDYGPLHF
size: many; V: TRBV7-6; D: .; J: TRBJ2-7; DNA: TGTGCCAGCAGCTCCCTAACGCTAGGAAACTACGAGCAGTACTTC; CDR3: CASSSLTLGNYEQYF
size: many; V: TRBV28; D: TRBD1; J: TRBJ1-2; DNA: TGTGCCAGCAGTTTAGGAGGGGGCAGCTATGGCTACACCTTC; CDR3: CASSLGGGSYGYTF
size: .; V: TRBV20-1; D: TRBD2; J: TRBJ2-3; DNA: TGCAGTGCTACGACTAGCGGGGAAACAGATACGCAGTATTTT; CDR3: CSATTSGETDTQYF
size: few; V: TRBV20-1; D: .; J: TRBJ1-5; DNA: TGCAGTGCTAGAGTTAGCAATCAGCCCCAGCATTTT; CDR3: CSARVSNQPQHF
size: many; V: TRBV7-2; D: .; J: TRBJ1-2; DNA: TGTGCCAGCAGCTTAGAAGCATTGGGATCGGGGTACACCTTC; CDR3: CASSLEALGSGYTF
size: many; V: TRBV5-5; D: .; J: TRBJ1-5; DNA: TGTGCCAGCAGACCCCGGGACGTTAGCAATCAGCCCCAGCATTTT; CDR3: CASRPRDVSNQPQHF